The rows below give T cell receptor beta chains drawn from one sample of a study of CD8 T cells in Susac syndrome. TCRdb analysed the immunoSEQ multiplex PCR reads with MiXCR anew, one entry per CDR3 protein. The sample records 100,000 to 150,000 distinct CDR3 sequences, about 94% being singletons. What was sequenced was CD8+ T cells from PBMCs. All receptors derive from a human donor with Susac syndrome. The CDR3 runs from the conserved cysteine through the conserved F or W. The order of the fields is J gene, D gene, V gene, CDR3 protein, CDR3 DNA. A D gene is named only where the DNA matches it firmly.

J gene: TRBJ1-2; D gene: .; V gene: TRBV10-2; CDR3 protein: CASSDPGSGQGYTF; CDR3 DNA: TGCGCCAGCAGTGACCCCGGGAGTGGCCAGGGCTACACCTTC
J gene: TRBJ2-1; D gene: .; V gene: TRBV12-3/TRBV12-4; CDR3 protein: CASTDVGNEQFF; CDR3 DNA: TGTGCCAGCACTGACGTGGGCAATGAGCAGTTCTTC
J gene: TRBJ2-1; D gene: TRBD1; V gene: TRBV24-1; CDR3 protein: CATSGTGLGNEQFF; CDR3 DNA: TGTGCCACCAGTGGGACAGGTTTGGGTAATGAGCAGTTCTTC
J gene: TRBJ2-1; D gene: .; V gene: TRBV21-1; CDR3 protein: CASSKVDLPGSSYNEQFF; CDR3 DNA: TGTGCCAGCAGCAAGGTAGACCTACCGGGATCCTCCTACAATGAGCAGTTCTTC
J gene: TRBJ2-1; D gene: .; V gene: TRBV4-1; CDR3 protein: CASSQALMSGNEQFF; CDR3 DNA: TGCGCCAGCAGCCAAGCCTTGATGAGCGGGAATGAGCAGTTCTTC
J gene: TRBJ2-5; D gene: TRBD1; V gene: TRBV12-3/TRBV12-4; CDR3 protein: CASRPTGGETQYF; CDR3 DNA: TGTGCCAGCAGACCGACAGGGGGAGAGACCCAGTACTTC
J gene: TRBJ1-4; D gene: .; V gene: TRBV27; CDR3 protein: CASSPPPGTNEKLFF; CDR3 DNA: TGTGCCAGCAGCCCGCCTCCAGGGACTAATGAAAAACTGTTTTTT
J gene: TRBJ2-7; D gene: .; V gene: TRBV28; CDR3 protein: CASSLLQGGTGEQYF; CDR3 DNA: TGTGCCAGCAGTTTGCTACAGGGGGGGACGGGCGAGCAGTACTTC
J gene: TRBJ2-5; D gene: TRBD2; V gene: TRBV20-1; CDR3 protein: CSAPNPGLVSETQYF; CDR3 DNA: TGCAGTGCCCCCAATCCGGGACTAGTTTCCGAGACCCAGTACTTC
J gene: TRBJ2-6; D gene: .; V gene: TRBV7-9; CDR3 protein: CASSLWGRVKSSGANVLTF; CDR3 DNA: TGTGCCAGCAGCTTATGGGGCAGAGTGAAAAGCTCTGGGGCCAACGTCCTGACTTTC
J gene: TRBJ1-1; D gene: TRBD1; V gene: TRBV7-6; CDR3 protein: CASSKGQGEAFF; CDR3 DNA: TGTGCCAGCAGCAAGGGACAGGGTGAAGCTTTCTTT
J gene: TRBJ2-3; D gene: .; V gene: TRBV19; CDR3 protein: CASSTQDSTDTQYF; CDR3 DNA: TGTGCCAGTAGTACCCAGGACAGCACAGATACGCAGTATTTT
J gene: TRBJ1-5; D gene: .; V gene: TRBV11-2; CDR3 protein: CASSYNGMKANQPQHF; CDR3 DNA: TGTGCCAGCAGCTACAACGGGATGAAAGCCAATCAGCCCCAGCATTTT
J gene: TRBJ2-7; D gene: TRBD1; V gene: TRBV24-1; CDR3 protein: CATSDLQTDRAISYEQYF; CDR3 DNA: TGTGCCACCAGTGATTTGCAAACCGACAGGGCCATTTCCTACGAGCAGTACTTC
J gene: TRBJ2-3; D gene: .; V gene: TRBV20-1; CDR3 protein: CSAWEGGRDDYTQYF; CDR3 DNA: TGCAGTGCGTGGGAGGGGGGCAGGGACGATTATACGCAGTATTTT
J gene: TRBJ2-1; D gene: .; V gene: TRBV20-1; CDR3 protein: CSARDGGSSYNEQFF; CDR3 DNA: TGCAGTGCTAGAGATGGGGGTAGCTCCTACAATGAGCAGTTCTTC
J gene: TRBJ2-4; D gene: .; V gene: TRBV6-6; CDR3 protein: CASSLETNIQYF; CDR3 DNA: TGTGCCAGCAGTCTTGAAACCAACATTCAGTACTTC
J gene: TRBJ2-3; D gene: .; V gene: TRBV12-3/TRBV12-4; CDR3 protein: CASSRRPVTTDTQYF; CDR3 DNA: TGTGCCAGCAGCCGGCGGCCAGTTACCACAGATACGCAGTATTTT
J gene: TRBJ1-1; D gene: .; V gene: TRBV27; CDR3 protein: CASSPGFMNTEAFF; CDR3 DNA: TGTGCCAGCAGCCCGGGATTTATGAACACTGAAGCTTTCTTT
J gene: TRBJ2-3; D gene: .; V gene: TRBV4-3; CDR3 protein: CASSQGGGTDTQYF; CDR3 DNA: TGCGCCAGCAGCCAAGGAGGAGGCACAGATACGCAGTATTTT
J gene: TRBJ2-1; D gene: TRBD2; V gene: TRBV5-1; CDR3 protein: CASSLGGSDSDEQFF; CDR3 DNA: TGCGCCAGCAGCTTGGGCGGGAGTGATTCGGATGAGCAGTTCTTC
J gene: TRBJ2-1; D gene: .; V gene: TRBV20-1; CDR3 protein: CSARDLGTLAYSSYNEQFF; CDR3 DNA: TGCAGTGCTAGAGATTTGGGGACACTAGCGTATAGCTCCTACAATGAGCAGTTCTTC
J gene: TRBJ1-2; D gene: .; V gene: TRBV7-9; CDR3 protein: CASSPRSYYGYTF; CDR3 DNA: TGTGCCAGCAGTCCACGGTCGTACTATGGCTACACCTTC